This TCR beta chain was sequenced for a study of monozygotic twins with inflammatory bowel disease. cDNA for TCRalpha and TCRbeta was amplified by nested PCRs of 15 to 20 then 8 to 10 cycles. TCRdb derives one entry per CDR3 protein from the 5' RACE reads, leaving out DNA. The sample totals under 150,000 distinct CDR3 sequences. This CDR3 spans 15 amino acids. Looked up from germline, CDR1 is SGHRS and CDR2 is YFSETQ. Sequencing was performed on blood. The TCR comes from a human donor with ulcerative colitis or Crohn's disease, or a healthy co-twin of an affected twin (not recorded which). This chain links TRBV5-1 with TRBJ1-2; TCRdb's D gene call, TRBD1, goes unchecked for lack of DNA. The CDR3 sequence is CASSFIPDRNYGYTF.